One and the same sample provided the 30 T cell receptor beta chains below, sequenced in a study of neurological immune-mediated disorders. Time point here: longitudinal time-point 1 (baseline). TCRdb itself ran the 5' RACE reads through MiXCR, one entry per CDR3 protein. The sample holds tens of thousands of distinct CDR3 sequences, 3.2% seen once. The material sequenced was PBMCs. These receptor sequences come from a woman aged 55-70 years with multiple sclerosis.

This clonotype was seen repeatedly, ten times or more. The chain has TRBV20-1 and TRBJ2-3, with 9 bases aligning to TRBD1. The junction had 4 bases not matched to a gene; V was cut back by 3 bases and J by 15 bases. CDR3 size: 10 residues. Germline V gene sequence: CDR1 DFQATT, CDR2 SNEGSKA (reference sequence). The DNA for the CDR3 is TGCAGTGCTAGGGGGACAGGGAATTATTTT. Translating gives CSARGTGNYF.

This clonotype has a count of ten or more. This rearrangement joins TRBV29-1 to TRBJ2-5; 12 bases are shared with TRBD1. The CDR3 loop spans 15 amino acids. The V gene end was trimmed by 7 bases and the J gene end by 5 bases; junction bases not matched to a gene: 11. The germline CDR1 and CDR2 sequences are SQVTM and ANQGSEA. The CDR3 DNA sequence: TGCAGCGCATCGACCGGGACAGGGGGCCGTGAGACCCAGTACTTC. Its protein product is CSASTGTGGRETQYF. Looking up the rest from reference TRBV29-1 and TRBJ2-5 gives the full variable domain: SAVISQKPSRDICQRGTSLTIQCQVDSQVTMMFWYRQQPGQSLTLIATANQGSEATYESGFVIDKFPISRPNLTFSTLTVSNMSPEDSSIYLCSASTGTGGRETQYFGPGTRLLVL.

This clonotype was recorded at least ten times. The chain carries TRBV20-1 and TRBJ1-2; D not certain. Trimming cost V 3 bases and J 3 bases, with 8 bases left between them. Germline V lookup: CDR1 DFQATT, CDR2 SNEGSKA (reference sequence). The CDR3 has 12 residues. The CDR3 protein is CSASSKDYGYTF. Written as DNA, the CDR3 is TGCAGTGCTAGTTCCAAGGACTATGGCTACACCTTC.

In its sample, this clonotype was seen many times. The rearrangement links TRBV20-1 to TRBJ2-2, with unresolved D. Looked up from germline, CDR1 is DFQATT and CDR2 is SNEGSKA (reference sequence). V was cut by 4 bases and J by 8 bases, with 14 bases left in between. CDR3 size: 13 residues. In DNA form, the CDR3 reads TGCAGTGCTATCCGACACTCACCGGGGGAGCTGTTTTTT. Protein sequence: CSAIRHSPGELFF.

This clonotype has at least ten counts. The CDR3 coding sequence is TGCAGTGCCGTTCCCCCCGGGCGACAAAACATTCAGTACTTC. This gives the protein CSAVPPGRQNIQYF. The rearrangement links TRBV20-1 to TRBJ2-4; D remains unclear. V was clipped by 6 bases and J by 5 bases, with 17 bases between them. Germline values: CDR1 DFQATT, CDR2 SNEGSKA (reference sequence). The CDR3 spans 14 residues.

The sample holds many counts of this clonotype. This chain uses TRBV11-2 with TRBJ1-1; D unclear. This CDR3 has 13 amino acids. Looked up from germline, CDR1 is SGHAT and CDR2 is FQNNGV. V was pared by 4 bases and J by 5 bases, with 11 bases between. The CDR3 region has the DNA TGTGCCAGCAGCTCCTTAGGCAGGACTGAAGCTTTCTTT. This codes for CASSSLGRTEAFF.

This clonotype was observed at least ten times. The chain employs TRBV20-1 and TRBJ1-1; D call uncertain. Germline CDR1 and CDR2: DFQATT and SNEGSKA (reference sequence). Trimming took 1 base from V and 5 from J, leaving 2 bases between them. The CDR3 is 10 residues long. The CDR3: CSARGTEAFF. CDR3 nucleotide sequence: TGCAGTGCTAGAGGGACTGAAGCTTTCTTT.

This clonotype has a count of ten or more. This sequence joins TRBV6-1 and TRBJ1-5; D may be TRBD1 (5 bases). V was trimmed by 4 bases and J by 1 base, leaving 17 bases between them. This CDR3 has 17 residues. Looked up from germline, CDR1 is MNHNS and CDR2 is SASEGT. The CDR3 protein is CASSVLPGTVSNQPQHF. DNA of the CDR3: TGTGCCAGCAGTGTCCTACCCGGGACCGTAAGCAATCAGCCCCAGCATTTT.

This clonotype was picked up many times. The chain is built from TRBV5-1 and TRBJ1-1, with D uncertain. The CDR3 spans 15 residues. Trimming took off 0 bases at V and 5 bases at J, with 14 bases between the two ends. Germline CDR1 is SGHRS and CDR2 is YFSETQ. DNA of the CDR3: TGCGCCAGCAGCTTGGGCCGAACGAAAGGGACTGAAGCTTTCTTT. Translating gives CASSLGRTKGTEAFF.

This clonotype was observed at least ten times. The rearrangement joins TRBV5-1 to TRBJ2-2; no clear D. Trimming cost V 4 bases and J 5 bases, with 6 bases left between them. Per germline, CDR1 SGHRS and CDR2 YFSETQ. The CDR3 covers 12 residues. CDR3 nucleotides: TGCGCCAGCAGCAAAGGGACCGGGGAGCTGTTTTTT. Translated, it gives CASSKGTGELFF.

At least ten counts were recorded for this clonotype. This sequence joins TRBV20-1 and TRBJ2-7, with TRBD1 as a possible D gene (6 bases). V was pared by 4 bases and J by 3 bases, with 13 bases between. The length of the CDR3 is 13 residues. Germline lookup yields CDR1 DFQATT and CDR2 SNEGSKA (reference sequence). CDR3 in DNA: TGCAGTGCTAAAAAGACAGGACTCTACGAGCAGTACTTC. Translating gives CSAKKTGLYEQYF.

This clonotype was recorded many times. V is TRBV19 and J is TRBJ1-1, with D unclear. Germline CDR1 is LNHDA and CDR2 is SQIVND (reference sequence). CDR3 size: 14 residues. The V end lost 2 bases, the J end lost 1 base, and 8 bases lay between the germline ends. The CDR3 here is CASSIKATNTEAFF. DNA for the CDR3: TGTGCCAGTAGTATAAAAGCGACGAACACTGAAGCTTTCTTT.

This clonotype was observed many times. The CDR3: CASSLGGRDEKLFF. In DNA, the CDR3 is TGTGCCAGCAGCTTAGGGGGACGAGATGAAAAACTGTTTTTT. The chain uses TRBV7-2 and TRBJ1-4, with D perhaps matching TRBD1 (5 bases). This CDR3 comprises 14 residues. CDR1 and CDR2 from the germline V gene are SGHTA and FQGNSA. V lost 1 base and J 6 bases, leaving 9 bases between the germline ends.

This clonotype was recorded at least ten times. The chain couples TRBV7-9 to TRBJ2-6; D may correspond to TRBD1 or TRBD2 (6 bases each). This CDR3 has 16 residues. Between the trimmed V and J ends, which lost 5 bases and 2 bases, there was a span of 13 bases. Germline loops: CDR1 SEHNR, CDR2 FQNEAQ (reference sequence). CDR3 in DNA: TGTGCCAGCAGCCAAACCGGGGGCCCTGGGGCCAACGTCCTGACTTTC. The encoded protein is CASSQTGGPGANVLTF.

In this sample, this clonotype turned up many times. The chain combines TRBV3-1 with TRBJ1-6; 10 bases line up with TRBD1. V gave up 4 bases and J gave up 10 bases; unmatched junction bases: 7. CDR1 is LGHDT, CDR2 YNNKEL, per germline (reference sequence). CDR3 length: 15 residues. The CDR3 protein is CASSPGTGERSPLHF. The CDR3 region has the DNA TGTGCCAGCAGCCCCGGGACAGGGGAACGATCACCCCTCCACTTT.

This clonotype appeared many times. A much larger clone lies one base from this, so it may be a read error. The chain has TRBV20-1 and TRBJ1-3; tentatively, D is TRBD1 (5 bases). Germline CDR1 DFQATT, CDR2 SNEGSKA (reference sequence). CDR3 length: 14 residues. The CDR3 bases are TGCAGTGCTGGGACCCGGATGACTGGAAAAACCATATATTTT. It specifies CSAGTRMTGKTIYF.

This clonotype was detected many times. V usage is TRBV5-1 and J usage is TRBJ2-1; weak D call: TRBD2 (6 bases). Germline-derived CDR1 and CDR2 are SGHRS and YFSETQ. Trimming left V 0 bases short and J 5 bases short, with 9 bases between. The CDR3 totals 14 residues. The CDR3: CASSLGGEHNEQFF. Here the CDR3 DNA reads TGCGCCAGCAGCTTGGGGGGGGAACACAATGAGCAGTTCTTC.

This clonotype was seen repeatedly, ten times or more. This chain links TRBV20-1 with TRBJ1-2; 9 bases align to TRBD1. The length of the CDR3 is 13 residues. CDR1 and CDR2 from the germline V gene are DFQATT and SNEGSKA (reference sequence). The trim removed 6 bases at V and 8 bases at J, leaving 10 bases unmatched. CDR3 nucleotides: TGCAGTGCCCCCTTGGGACAGGGAAGAGGCTACACCTTC. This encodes CSAPLGQGRGYTF.

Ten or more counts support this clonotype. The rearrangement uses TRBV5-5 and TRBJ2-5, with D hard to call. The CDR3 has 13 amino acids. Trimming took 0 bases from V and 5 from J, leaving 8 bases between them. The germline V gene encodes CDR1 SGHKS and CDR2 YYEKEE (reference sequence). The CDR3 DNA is TGTGCCAGCAGCTTGGCCAGGCGGGAGACCCAGTACTTC. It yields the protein CASSLARRETQYF.

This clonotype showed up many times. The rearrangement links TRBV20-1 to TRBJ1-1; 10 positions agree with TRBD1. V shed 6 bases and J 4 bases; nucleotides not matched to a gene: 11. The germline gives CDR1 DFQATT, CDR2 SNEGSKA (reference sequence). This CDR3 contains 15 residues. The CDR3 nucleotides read TGCAGTGCCCGCCGGGACAGGACAGGGGGCACTGAAGCTTTCTTT. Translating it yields CSARRDRTGGTEAFF.

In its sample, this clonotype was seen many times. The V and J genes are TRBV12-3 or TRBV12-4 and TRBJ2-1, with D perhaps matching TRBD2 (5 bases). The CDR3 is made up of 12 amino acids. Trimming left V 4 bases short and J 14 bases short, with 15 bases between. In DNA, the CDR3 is TGTGCCAGCAGTTCCGGCCACCTGGGAGAGTTCTTC. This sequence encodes CASSSGHLGEFF.

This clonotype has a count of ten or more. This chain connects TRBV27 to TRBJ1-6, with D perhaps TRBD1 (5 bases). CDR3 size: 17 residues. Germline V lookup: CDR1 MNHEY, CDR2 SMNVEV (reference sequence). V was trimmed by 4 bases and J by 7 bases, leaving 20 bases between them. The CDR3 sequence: CASSSPPGQGRNSPLHF. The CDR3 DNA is TGTGCCAGCAGTTCCCCGCCCGGCCAGGGTAGAAATTCACCCCTCCACTTT.

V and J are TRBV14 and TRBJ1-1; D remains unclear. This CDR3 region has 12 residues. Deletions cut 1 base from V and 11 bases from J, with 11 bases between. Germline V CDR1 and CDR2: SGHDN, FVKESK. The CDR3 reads CASSQGVGLAFF. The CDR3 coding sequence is TGTGCCAGCAGCCAAGGTGTCGGACTCGCTTTCTTT.

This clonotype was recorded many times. DNA of the CDR3: TGCAGCGTGGAGCGGGGGGGAGAGACCCAGTACTTC. This translates into CSVERGGETQYF. The chain joins TRBV29-1 to TRBJ2-5; 10 bases line up with TRBD2. V lost 6 bases, J lost 4 bases, and 2 bases stayed unmatched. CDR3 length: 12 amino acids. Germline loops: CDR1 SQVTM, CDR2 ANQGSEA.

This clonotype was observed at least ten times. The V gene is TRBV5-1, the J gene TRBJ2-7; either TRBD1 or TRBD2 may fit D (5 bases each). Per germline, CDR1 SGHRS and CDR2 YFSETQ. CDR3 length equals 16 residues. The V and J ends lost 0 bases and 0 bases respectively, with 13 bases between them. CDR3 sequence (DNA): TGCGCCAGCAGCTTGGAACCCACAGGACTCTCCTACGAGCAGTACTTC. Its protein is CASSLEPTGLSYEQYF.

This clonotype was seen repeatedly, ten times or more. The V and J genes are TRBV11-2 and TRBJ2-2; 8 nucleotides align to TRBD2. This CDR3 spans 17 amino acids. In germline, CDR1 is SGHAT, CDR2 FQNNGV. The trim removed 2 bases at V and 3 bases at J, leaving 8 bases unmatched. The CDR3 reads CASSLLAGNLHTGELFF. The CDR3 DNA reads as TGTGCCAGCAGCTTATTAGCGGGGAACTTGCACACCGGGGAGCTGTTTTTT.

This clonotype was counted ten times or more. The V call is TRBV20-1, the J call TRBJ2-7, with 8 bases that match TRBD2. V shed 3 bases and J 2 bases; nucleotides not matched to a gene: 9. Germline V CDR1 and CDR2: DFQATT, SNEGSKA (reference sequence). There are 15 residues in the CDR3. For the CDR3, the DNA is TGCAGTGCTAGCGGGGCGGGGGGCTACGCCTACGAGCAGTACTTC. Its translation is CSASGAGGYAYEQYF.

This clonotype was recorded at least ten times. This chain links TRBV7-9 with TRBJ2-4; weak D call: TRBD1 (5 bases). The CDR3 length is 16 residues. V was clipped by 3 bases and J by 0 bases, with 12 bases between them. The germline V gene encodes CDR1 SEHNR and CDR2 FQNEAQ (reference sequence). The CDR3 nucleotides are TGTGCCAGCAGCTTGGGGCAGGCCCTAGCCAAAAACATTCAGTACTTC. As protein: CASSLGQALAKNIQYF.

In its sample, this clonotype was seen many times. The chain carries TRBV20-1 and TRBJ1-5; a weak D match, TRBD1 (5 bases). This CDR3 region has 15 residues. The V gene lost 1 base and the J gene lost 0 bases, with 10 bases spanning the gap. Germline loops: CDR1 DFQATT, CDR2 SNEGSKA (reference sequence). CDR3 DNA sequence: TGCAGTGCTAGAGTGGCAGGGTATAGCAATCAGCCCCAGCATTTT. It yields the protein CSARVAGYSNQPQHF.

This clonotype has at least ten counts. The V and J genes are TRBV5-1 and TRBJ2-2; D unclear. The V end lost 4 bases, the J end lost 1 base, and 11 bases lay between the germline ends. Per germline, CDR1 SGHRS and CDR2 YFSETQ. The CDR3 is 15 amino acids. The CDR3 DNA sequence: TGCGCCAGCAGCCGAATAGACTGGAACACCGGGGAGCTGTTTTTT. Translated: CASSRIDWNTGELFF.